This T cell receptor (beta chain) is drawn from a study of blood T cell repertoires in COVID-19. Study background: Acute and convalescent COVID-19 specimens originated in the United States, Italy and Spain. Sources were T cells, B-cell-depleted T cells, or PBMCs; the material itself was cDNA or gDNA.

Authors' analysis steps: From reference gene primer amplification, estimates of nucleated cell counts were derived. Assay used: immunoSEQ multiplex PCR; TCRdb lists only in-frame clones, some missing. That table gives V, J and clone size, and the DNA gave D and trimming. This sample has approximately 28,000 clones, with about two thirds found just once. Germline loops: CDR1 MDHEN, CDR2 SYDVKM. The CDR3 spans 16 residues. V lost 1 base to trimming and J lost 5 bases, with 12 bases between them. The V call is TRBV28, the J call TRBJ1-6; tentatively, D is TRBD1 (5 bases). This TCR was recovered from a boy under 10 years old with active or convalescent COVID-19. The sequencing sample was made of peripheral blood. CDR3 loop: CASSLLRRGNNSPLHF. In nucleotides, the CDR3 is TGTGCCAGCAGTTTATTAAGGCGGGGGAATAATTCACCCCTCCACTTT.